The next 2 T cell receptor beta chains were all read from a single sample in a study of cytomegalovirus exposure and HLA in healthy donors. Primers included in the PCR were 60 Vbeta and 13 Jbeta primers. Data came from immunoSEQ multiplex PCR; TCRdb stores just in-frame clones and leaves some out. Of under 200,000 clones listed, roughly 73% are singletons. Sequenced material: PBMCs. These receptors originate from a woman under 40 in good health and CMV-seronegative.

The gene calls are TRBV5-4 and TRBJ1-2; D possibly corresponds to TRBD1 (5 bases). V was pared by 4 bases and J by 7 bases, with 17 bases between. This CDR3 contains 14 residues. The V gene's germline CDR1 is SGHNT and CDR2 YYREEE (reference sequence). CDR3 sequence reads: CASSSYNQGGGYTF. Written as DNA, the CDR3 is TGTGCCAGCAGCAGTTACAACCAGGGTGGTGGCTACACCTTC.

The chain carries TRBV7-8 and TRBJ2-3; D remains ambiguous. The CDR3 runs 13 residues. V dropped 3 bases and J dropped 1 base, with 5 bases sitting between them. The V gene's germline CDR1 is SGHVS and CDR2 FQNEAQ. The CDR3, as DNA: TGTGCCAGCAGCTTGCAGGGCACAGATACGCAGTATTTT. This translates into CASSLQGTDTQYF.